This TCR beta chain was identified during a study of OX40 agonist ivuxolimab in advanced cancers. Background on the study: Dose-escalation subjects each had hepatocellular carcinoma, melanoma, renal cell or head and neck cancer.

Assay: immunoSEQ multiplex PCR; the TCRdb copy retains only in-frame clones and omits some. The table records some 59,000 clones, roughly 90% of them present only once. This CDR3 spans 13 amino acids. Per the germline V gene, CDR1 is SGHVS and CDR2 is FNYEAQ. The germline V and J ends were trimmed by 5 bases and 1 base, with 8 bases remaining between them. At cycle 4 day 1, cycle 7 day 1, and baseline, blood was sampled. The material sequenced was CD4+ or CD8+ T cells sorted from blood, taken in a trial of the OX40 agonist ivuxolimab. J is TRBJ1-1 and V is TRBV7-6; no reliable D call. The sequence was collected from an adult with an advanced solid tumor such as melanoma, head and neck, liver or kidney cancer. CDR3 residues: CASSDLSNTEAFF. The CDR3 coding sequence is TGTGCCAGCAGCGACCTCTCGAACACTGAAGCTTTCTTT.